This TCR beta chain was profiled in a study of blood T cell repertoires in COVID-19. Study details: From T cells, B-cell-depleted T cells, or PBMCs came the material, which was cDNA or gDNA.

In its sample, this clone was seen once. Data came from immunoSEQ multiplex PCR; TCRdb stores just in-frame clones and leaves some out. This table holds about 290,000 clones, approximately 90% found once. The CDR3 spans 15 residues. Looked up from germline, CDR1 is SEHNR and CDR2 is FQNEAQ (reference sequence). V gave up 5 bases and J gave up 7 bases, with 18 bases separating them. The TCR sequence derives from a woman younger than 45 with active or convalescent COVID-19. Source material: peripheral blood. The chain combines TRBV7-9 with TRBJ1-5; D is unresolved. CDR3 loop: CASSNTVGFEQPQHF. The CDR3 bases are TGTGCCAGCAGCAATACCGTCGGTTTCGAGCAGCCCCAGCATTTT.